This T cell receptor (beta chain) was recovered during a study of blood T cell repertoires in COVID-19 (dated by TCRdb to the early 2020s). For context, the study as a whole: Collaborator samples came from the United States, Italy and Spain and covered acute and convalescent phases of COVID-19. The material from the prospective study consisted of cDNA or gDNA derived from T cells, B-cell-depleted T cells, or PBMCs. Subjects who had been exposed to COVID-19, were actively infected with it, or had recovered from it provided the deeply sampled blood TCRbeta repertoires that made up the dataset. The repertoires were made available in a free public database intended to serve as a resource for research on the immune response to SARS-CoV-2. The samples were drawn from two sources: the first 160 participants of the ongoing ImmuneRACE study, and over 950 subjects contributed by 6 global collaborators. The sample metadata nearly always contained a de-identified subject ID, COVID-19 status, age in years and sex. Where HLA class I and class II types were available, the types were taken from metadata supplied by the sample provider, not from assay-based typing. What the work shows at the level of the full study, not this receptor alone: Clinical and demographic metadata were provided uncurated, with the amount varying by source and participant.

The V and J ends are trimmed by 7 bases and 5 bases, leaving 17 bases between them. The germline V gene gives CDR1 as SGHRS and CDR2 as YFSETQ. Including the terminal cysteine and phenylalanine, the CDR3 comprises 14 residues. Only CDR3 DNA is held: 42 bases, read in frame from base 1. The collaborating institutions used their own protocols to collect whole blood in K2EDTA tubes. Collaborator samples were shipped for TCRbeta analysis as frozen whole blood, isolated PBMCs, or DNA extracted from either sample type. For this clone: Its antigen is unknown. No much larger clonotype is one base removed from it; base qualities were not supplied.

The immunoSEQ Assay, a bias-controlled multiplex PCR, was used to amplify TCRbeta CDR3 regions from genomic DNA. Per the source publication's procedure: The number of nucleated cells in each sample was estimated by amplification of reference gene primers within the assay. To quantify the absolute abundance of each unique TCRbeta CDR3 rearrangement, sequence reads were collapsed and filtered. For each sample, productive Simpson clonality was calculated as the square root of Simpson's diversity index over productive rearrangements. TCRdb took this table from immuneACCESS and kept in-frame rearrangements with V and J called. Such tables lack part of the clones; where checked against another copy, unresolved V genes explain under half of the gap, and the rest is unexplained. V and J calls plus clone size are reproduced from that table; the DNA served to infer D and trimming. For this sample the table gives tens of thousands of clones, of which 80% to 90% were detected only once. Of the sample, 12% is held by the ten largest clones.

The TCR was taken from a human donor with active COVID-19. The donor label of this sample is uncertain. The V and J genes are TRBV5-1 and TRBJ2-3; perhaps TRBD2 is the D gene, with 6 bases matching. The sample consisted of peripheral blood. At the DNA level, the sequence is TGCGCCAGCTCCCCCACCGGGAGCGGAGATACGCAGTATTTT. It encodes CASSPTGSGDTQYF.